What follows are 9 T cell receptor beta chains derived from one specimen sequenced in a study of T cell repertoires in cytomegalovirus infection. One entry per CDR3 protein, called by TCRdb with MiXCR from the reads. The repertoire holds 200,000 to 250,000 distinct CDR3 sequences, with 22% as singletons. The material sequenced was CD8+ T cells from PBMCs. The source is a human donor in good health (CMV status not recorded). Some clones in this sample may be carry-over from other donors' samples.

V is TRBV20-1 and J is TRBJ2-1; unclear D gene. CDR1 is DFQATT and CDR2 is SNEGSKA in the germline V gene (reference sequence). Trimming pared 0 bases from V and 2 bases from J, leaving 11 bases between. The length of the CDR3 is 15 residues. CDR3 protein: CSARDLVQAYNEQFF. CDR3 nucleotide sequence: TGCAGTGCTAGAGATTTAGTCCAAGCCTACAATGAGCAGTTCTTC.

The CDR3 sequence: CSATGLETQYF. CDR3 DNA sequence: TGCAGCGCGACAGGGCTGGAGACCCAGTACTTC. This chain joins TRBV29-1 and TRBJ2-5; 7 bases agree with TRBD1. Trimming at V came to 7 bases and at J to 5 bases, leaving 4 bases not matched to a gene. The CDR3 consists of 11 residues. Germline V gene data show CDR1 as SQVTM and CDR2 as ANQGSEA.

In this sample, this clonotype turned up a few times. V usage is TRBV12-5 and J usage is TRBJ2-3; 7 bases line up with TRBD2. The CDR3 contains 14 residues. Germline CDR1 is LGHNT and CDR2 is FRNRAP. V lost 6 bases to trimming and J lost 4 bases; unmatched junction nucleotides: 7. CDR3: CASGPRGVADTQYF. The CDR3 nucleotides are TGTGCTAGTGGCCCCCGGGGGGTTGCAGATACGCAGTATTTT.

The chain employs TRBV20-1 and TRBJ1-2; 8 nucleotides line up with TRBD1. Germline CDR1 DFQATT, CDR2 SNEGSKA (reference sequence). Germline trimming cut 0 bases from V and 6 bases from J; bases unmatched to any gene: 6. The CDR3 consists of 14 residues. The CDR3: CSARDSSQGDGYTF. CDR3 sequence (DNA): TGCAGTGCTAGAGATTCGTCACAGGGGGATGGCTACACCTTC.

This clonotype was counted between two and nine times. V is TRBV24-1 and J is TRBJ2-1; the match to TRBD2 covers 10 bases. Germline values: CDR1 KGHDR, CDR2 SFDVKD. The CDR3 runs to 15 residues. V lost 2 bases and J lost 7; bases outside the gene matches: 4. The CDR3 nucleotides are TGTGCCACCAGTGATTACACTAGCGGGGATAATGAGCAGTTCTTC. Translated: CATSDYTSGDNEQFF.

Worth noting for this clonotype: Just one base apart from a much larger clone, this may be a read error. V usage is TRBV12-3 or TRBV12-4 and J usage is TRBJ2-1; tentatively, D is TRBD2 (6 bases). The CDR3 spans 11 residues. CDR3 loop: CASTGGNEHFF. The CDR3 DNA is TGTGCCAGCACTGGAGGGAATGAGCACTTCTTC.

The CDR3 bases are TGTGCCAGCAGCGAGGGATGGAATGAGCAGTTCTTC. Its protein product is CASSEGWNEQFF. This chain connects TRBV9 to TRBJ2-1; no definite D call. Germline CDR1 is SGDLS and CDR2 is YYNGEE. Trimming cost V 3 bases and J 7 bases, with 8 bases left between them. The CDR3 is 12 residues long.

At least ten counts were recorded for this clonotype. The gene calls are TRBV7-9 and TRBJ2-7, with no clear D. V was shortened by 1 base and J by 5 bases, with 12 bases between the two germline ends. The CDR3 spans 14 residues. The germline CDR1 and CDR2 sequences are SEHNR and FQNEAQ (reference sequence). The CDR3 region is CASSLGGPYDEQYF. CDR3 DNA sequence: TGTGCCAGCAGCTTAGGTGGACCTTATGACGAGCAGTACTTC.

The chain uses TRBV27 and TRBJ1-6, with D perhaps TRBD1 (5 bases). Germline V lookup: CDR1 MNHEY, CDR2 SMNVEV (reference sequence). Deletions cut 8 bases from V and 10 bases from J, with 12 bases between. This CDR3 is built from 12 residues. This chain's CDR3 is CASGAGNSPLHF. CDR3 in DNA: TGTGCCAGCGGGGCGGGGAACTCACCCCTCCACTTT.